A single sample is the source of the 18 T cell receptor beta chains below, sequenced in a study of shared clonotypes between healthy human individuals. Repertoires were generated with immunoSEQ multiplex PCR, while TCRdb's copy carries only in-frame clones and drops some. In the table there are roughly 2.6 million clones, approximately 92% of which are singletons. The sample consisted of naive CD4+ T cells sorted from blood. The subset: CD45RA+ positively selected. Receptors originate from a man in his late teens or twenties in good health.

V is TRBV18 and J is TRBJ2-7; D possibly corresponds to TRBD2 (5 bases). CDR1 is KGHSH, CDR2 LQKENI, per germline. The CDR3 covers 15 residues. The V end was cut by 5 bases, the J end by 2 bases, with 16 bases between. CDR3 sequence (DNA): TGTGCCAGCTCATATGGGAGTCAGCTAACCTACGAGCAGTACTTC. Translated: CASSYGSQLTYEQYF.

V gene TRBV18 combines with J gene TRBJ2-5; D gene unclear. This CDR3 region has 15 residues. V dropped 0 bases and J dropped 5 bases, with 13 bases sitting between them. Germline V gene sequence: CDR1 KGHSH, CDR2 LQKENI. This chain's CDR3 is CASSPPGYLRETQYF. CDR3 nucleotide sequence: TGTGCCAGCTCACCACCGGGTTACTTGAGGGAGACCCAGTACTTC.

The CDR3 loop is CASTSPGLAVSYEQYF. DNA for the CDR3: TGTGCCAGCACAAGTCCGGGACTAGCGGTATCCTACGAGCAGTACTTC. The V gene is TRBV28, the J gene TRBJ2-7; TRBD2 matches at 11 bases. The CDR3 extends over 16 amino acids. Per germline, CDR1 MDHEN and CDR2 SYDVKM. V dropped 7 bases and J dropped 1; count of bases not matched to a gene: 9.

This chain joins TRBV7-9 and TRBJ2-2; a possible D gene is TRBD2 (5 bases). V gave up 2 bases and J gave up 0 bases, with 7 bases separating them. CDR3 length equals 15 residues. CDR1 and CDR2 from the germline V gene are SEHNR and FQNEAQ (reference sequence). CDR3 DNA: TGTGCCAGCAGCTTAAGGCGGGCGAACACCGGGGAGCTGTTTTTT. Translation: CASSLRRANTGELFF.

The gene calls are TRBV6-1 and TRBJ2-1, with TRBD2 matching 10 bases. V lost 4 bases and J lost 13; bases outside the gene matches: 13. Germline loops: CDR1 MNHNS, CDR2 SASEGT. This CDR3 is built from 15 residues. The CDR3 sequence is CASSAPSGGAPSQFF. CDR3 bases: TGTGCCAGCAGTGCCCCGAGCGGGGGGGCCCCCTCACAGTTCTTC.

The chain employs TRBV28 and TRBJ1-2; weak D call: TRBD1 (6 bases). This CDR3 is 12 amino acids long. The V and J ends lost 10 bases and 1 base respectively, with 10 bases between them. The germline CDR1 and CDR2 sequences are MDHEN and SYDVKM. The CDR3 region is CATGVVNYGYTF. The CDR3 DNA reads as TGTGCCACAGGGGTGGTTAACTATGGCTACACCTTC.

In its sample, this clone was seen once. The DNA for the CDR3 is TGTGCCATCAAATACGTTGGGGTCTCTGGAAACACCATATATTTT. Translation: CAIKYVGVSGNTIYF. This sequence joins TRBV10-3 and TRBJ1-3, with unresolved D. CDR3 length: 15 amino acids. Germline CDR1 and CDR2: ENHRY and SYGVKD. Trimming removed 7 bases from V and 0 bases from J, with 13 bases in between.

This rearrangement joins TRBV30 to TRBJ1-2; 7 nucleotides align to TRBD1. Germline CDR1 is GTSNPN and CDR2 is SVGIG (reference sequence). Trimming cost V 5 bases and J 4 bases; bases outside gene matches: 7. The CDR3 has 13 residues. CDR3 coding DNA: TGTGCCTGGGGAAGACAGGGCTCCTATGGCTACACCTTC. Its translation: CAWGRQGSYGYTF.

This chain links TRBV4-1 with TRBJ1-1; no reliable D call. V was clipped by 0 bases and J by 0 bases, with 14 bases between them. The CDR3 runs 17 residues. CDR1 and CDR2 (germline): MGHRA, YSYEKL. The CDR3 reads CASSQEGGATMNTEAFF. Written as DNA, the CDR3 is TGCGCCAGCAGCCAAGAGGGCGGAGCCACGATGAACACTGAAGCTTTCTTT.

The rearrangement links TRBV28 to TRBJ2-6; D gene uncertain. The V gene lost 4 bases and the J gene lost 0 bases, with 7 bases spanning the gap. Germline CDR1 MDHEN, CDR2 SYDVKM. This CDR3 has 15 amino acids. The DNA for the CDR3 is TGTGCCAGCAGTTACGTTACCTCTGGGGCCAACGTCCTGACTTTC. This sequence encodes CASSYVTSGANVLTF.

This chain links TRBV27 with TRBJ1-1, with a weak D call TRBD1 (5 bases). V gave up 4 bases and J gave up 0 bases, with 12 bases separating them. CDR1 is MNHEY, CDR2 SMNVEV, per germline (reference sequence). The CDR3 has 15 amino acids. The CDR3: CASSSRPGLNTEAFF. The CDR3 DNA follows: TGTGCCAGCAGTTCCCGCCCGGGACTGAACACTGAAGCTTTCTTT.

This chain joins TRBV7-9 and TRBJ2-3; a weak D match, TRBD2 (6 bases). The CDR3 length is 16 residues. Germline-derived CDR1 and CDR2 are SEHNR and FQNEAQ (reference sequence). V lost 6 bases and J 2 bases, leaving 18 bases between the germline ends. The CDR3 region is CASSKAPSADTDTQYF. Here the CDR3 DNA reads TGTGCCAGCAGTAAAGCCCCTAGCGCAGACACAGATACGCAGTATTTT.

The CDR3 loop is CASSLAEVGSKNIQYF. Here the CDR3 DNA reads TGCGCCAGCAGCTTGGCCGAGGTAGGGTCCAAAAACATTCAGTACTTC. The chain employs TRBV5-1 and TRBJ2-4; no reliable D call. Germline V gives CDR1 SGHRS, CDR2 YFSETQ. The ends were cut back, 0 bases at V and 2 bases at J, with 12 bases in the middle. The CDR3 length is 16 residues.

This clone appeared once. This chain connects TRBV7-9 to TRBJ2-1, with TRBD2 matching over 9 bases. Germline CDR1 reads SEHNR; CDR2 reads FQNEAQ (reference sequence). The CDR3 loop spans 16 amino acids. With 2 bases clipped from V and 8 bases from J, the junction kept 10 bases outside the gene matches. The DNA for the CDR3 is TGTGCCAGCAGCTTAACGGCGGGAGGGTGGGAAGATGAGCAGTTCTTC. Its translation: CASSLTAGGWEDEQFF.

CDR3 sequence: CASSPGLQETQYF. The DNA of the CDR3 is TGTGCCAGCAGCCCCGGTCTCCAAGAGACCCAGTACTTC. This rearrangement joins TRBV7-8 to TRBJ2-5, with unresolved D. The CDR3 runs to 13 residues. V was clipped by 5 bases and J by 1 base, with 8 bases between them. Germline V lookup: CDR1 SGHVS, CDR2 FQNEAQ.

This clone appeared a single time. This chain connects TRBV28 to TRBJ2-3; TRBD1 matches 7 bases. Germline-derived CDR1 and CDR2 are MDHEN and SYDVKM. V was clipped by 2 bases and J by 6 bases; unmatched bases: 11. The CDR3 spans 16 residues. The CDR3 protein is CASSLRWSGGRDTQYF. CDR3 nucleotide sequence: TGTGCCAGCAGTTTAAGGTGGTCAGGGGGTCGGGATACGCAGTATTTT.

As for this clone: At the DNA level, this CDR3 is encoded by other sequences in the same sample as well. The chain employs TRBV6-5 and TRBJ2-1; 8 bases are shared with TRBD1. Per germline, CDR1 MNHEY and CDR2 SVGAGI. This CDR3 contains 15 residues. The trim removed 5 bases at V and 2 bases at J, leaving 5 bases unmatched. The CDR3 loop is CASSRGTGAYNEQFF. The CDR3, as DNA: TGTGCCAGCAGTCGCGGGACAGGAGCCTACAATGAGCAGTTCTTC.

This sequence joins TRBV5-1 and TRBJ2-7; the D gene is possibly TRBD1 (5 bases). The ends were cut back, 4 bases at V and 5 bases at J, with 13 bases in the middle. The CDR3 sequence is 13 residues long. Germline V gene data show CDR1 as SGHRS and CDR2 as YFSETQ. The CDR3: CASSPARVNEQYF. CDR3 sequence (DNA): TGCGCCAGCAGCCCCGCCAGGGTGAACGAGCAGTACTTC.